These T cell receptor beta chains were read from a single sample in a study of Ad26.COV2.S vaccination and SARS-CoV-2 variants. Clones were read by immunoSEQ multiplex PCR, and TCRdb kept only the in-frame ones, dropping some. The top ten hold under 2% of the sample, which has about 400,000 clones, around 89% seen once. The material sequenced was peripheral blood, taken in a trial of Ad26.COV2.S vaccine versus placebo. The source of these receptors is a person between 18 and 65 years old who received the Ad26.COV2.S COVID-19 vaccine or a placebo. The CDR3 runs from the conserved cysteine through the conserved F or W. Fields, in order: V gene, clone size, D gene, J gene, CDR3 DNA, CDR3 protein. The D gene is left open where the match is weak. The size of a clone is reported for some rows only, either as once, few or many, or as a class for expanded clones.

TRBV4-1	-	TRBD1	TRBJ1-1	TGCGCCAGCAGCCTCATACAGGGGGCTGACACTGAAGCTTTCTTT	CASSLIQGADTEAFF
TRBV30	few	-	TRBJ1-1	TGTGCCTGGACCATGGGTGTGGGGGGGCCGGCTGAAGCTTTCTTT	CAWTMGVGGPAEAFF
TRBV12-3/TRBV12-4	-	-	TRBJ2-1	TGTGCCAGCGGCTGGACAGCCGACAATGAGCAGTTCTTC	CASGWTADNEQFF
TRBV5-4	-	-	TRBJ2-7	TGTGCCAGCAGCTTGGGGCGAAACGAGCAGTACTTC	CASSLGRNEQYF
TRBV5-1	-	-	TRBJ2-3	TGCGCCAGCAGCCCTCTAGCGAGTAGCACAGATACGCAGTATTTT	CASSPLASSTDTQYF
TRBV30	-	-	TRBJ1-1	TGTGCCTGGAGGAGGGGAGGAAGGACTGAAGCTTTCTTT	CAWRRGGRTEAFF
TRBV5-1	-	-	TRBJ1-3	TGCGCCAGCAGCTTTCAGGGAGACTCTGGAAACACCATATATTTT	CASSFQGDSGNTIYF
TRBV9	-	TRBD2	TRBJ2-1	TGTGCCAGCAGCCCCCGACTAGCGGGTCTCTACAATGAGCAGTTCTTC	CASSPRLAGLYNEQFF
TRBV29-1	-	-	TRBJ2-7	TGCAGCGTTGTGATCCCAGGCTACGAGCAGTACTTC	CSVVIPGYEQYF
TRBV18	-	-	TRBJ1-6	TGTGCCAGCTCACCCTCGGACGTGTCACCCCTCCACTTT	CASSPSDVSPLHF
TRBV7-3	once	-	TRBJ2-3	TGTGCCAGCAGCTTCTCCGCGGGGAAGGCCACAGATACGCAGTATTTT	CASSFSAGKATDTQYF
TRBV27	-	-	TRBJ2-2	TGTGCCAGCACCCTGACACCCGAGGGCACCGGGGAGCTGTTTTTT	CASTLTPEGTGELFF
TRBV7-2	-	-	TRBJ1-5	TGTGCCAGCAGCTTTAGCAGGGACCAGCCCCAGCATTTT	CASSFSRDQPQHF
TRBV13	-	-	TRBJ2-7	TGTGCCAGCAGTCGAGACTACGAGCAGTACTTC	CASSRDYEQYF
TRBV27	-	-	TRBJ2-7	TGTGCCAGCAGTTTTAGTGGCTCCTACGAGCAGTACTTC	CASSFSGSYEQYF
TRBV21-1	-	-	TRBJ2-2	TGTGCCAGCAGCAAAAGCCCCTTCAACAGGGGGCAGGAGACCGGGGAGCTGTTTTTT	CASSKSPFNRGQETGELFF
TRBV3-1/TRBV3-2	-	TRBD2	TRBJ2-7	TGTGCCAGCAGCCAAGAACGCCTAGCGGTCGCCTACGAGCAGTACTTC	CASSQERLAVAYEQYF
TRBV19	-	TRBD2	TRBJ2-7	TGTGCCAGTAGTGCCGGGACTATCTCCTACGAGCAGTACTTC	CASSAGTISYEQYF
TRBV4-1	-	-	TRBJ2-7	TGCGCCAGCAGCCAGCATCAAGGTGAGCCATTCGAGCAGTACTTC	CASSQHQGEPFEQYF
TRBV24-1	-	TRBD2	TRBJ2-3	TGTGCCACCAGTGAAACTAGCGATGGGACAGATACGCAGTATTTT	CATSETSDGTDTQYF
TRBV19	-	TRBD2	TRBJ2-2	TGTGCCAGTAGTATGCTAGCGGGAGAGGGGCACGGGGAGCTGTTTTTT	CASSMLAGEGHGELFF
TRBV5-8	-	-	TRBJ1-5	TGTGCCAGCAGCCAGACAGGCTCTCATAGCAATCAGCCCCAGCATTTT	CASSQTGSHSNQPQHF
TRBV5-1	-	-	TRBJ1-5	TGCGCCAGCAGCTTGGGACAGAGTAATCAGCCCCAGCATTTT	CASSLGQSNQPQHF
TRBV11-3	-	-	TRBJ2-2	TGTGCCAGCAGCAACACCGGGGAGCTGTTTTTT	CASSNTGELFF
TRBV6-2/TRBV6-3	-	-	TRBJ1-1	TGTGCCAGCAGTAAGTCGGGTGGAGGAGCTTTCTTT	CASSKSGGGAFF
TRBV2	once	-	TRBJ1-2	TGTGCCAGCAGGTCGGAGACAAGGCCCGATGGCTACACCTTC	CASRSETRPDGYTF
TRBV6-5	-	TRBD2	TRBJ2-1	TGTGCCAGCAGTTTACTAGCGGGAGTATACAATGAGCAGTTCTTC	CASSLLAGVYNEQFF
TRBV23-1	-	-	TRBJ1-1	TGCGCCAGCAGTCAATCTACGGGGGGCACTGAAGCTTTCTTT	CASSQSTGGTEAFF
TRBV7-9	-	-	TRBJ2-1	TGTGCCAGCAGCTTGGCGGGGTTCCCGTACAATGAGCAGTTCTTC	CASSLAGFPYNEQFF
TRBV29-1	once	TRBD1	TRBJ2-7	TGCAGCGTCTACAGGGGAAACTACGAGCAGTACTTC	CSVYRGNYEQYF
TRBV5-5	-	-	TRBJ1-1	TGTGCCAGCAGCTTACGATGGGGGACTGAAGCTTTCTTT	CASSLRWGTEAFF
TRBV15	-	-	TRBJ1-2	TGTGCCACCAGCAGAGCGGGAGGGAATAGCTACACCTTC	CATSRAGGNSYTF
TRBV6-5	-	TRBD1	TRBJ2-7	TGTGCCAGCAGTTACCGGACAGGTTTTTACGAGCAGTACTTC	CASSYRTGFYEQYF
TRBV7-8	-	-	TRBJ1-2	TGTGCCAGCAGCTTAGGTGGAGCGGGTGAGAACTATGGCTACACCTTC	CASSLGGAGENYGYTF
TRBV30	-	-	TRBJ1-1	TGTGCCTGGAGTTCGCAACTCCGGACCACTGAAGCTTTCTTT	CAWSSQLRTTEAFF
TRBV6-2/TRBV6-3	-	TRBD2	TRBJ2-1	TGTGCCAGCAGTTATGGCGGGAGTGAGAATGAGCAGTTCTTC	CASSYGGSENEQFF
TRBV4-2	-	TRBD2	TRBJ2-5	TGTGCCAGCAGCCAAGAGCGAGCGGGACAAGAGACCCAGTACTTC	CASSQERAGQETQYF
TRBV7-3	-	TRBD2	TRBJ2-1	TGTGCCAGCAGCTCCTTCGCTGGACTAGCGGGAGGAAATGAGCAGTTCTTC	CASSSFAGLAGGNEQFF
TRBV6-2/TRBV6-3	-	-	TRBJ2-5	TGTGCCAGCAGTTACTCTAGGCAGCTCCAAGAGACCCAGTACTTC	CASSYSRQLQETQYF
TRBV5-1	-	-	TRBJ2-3	TGCGCCAGCAGGTCGGGACCGAACACAGATACGCAGTATTTT	CASRSGPNTDTQYF
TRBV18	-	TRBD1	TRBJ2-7	TGTGCCAGCTCACCACCAAACAGGGGCCTAGACTACGAGCAGTACTTC	CASSPPNRGLDYEQYF
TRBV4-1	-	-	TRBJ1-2	TGCGCCAGCAGCCAATCCCCCGGGAGAGCTAACTATGGCTACACCTTC	CASSQSPGRANYGYTF
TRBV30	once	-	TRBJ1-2	TGTGCCTGGACAGGTAACGGCTATGGCTACACCTTC	CAWTGNGYGYTF
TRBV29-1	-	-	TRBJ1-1	TGCAGCGTTGAAGAAATTGGGGTTGGTACTGAAGCTTTCTTT	CSVEEIGVGTEAFF
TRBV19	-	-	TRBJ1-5	TGTGCCAGTAAAGGGGGGCAGGGACAGCCCCAGCATTTT	CASKGGQGQPQHF
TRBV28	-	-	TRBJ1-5	TGTGCCAGCAGCCCCCGACGGGGTCATCAGCCCCAGCATTTT	CASSPRRGHQPQHF
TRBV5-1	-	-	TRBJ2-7	TGCGCCAGCAGCTTGGTGGGAGTCTGGGTAGGCGAGCAGTACTTC	CASSLVGVWVGEQYF
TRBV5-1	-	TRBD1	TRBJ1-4	TGCGCCAGCAGCTTGACGGGACAGGGGGCGTCTAATGAAAAACTGTTTTTT	CASSLTGQGASNEKLFF
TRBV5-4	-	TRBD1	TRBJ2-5	TGTGCCAGCAGCCGGGACAGGGGCAGCGGGGAGACCCAGTACTTC	CASSRDRGSGETQYF
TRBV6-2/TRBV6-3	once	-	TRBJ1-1	TGTGCCAGCAGTTACTTGGGCGTCATGAACACTGAAGCTTTCTTT	CASSYLGVMNTEAFF
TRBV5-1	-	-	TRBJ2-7	TGCGCCAGCAGCTTGGGTGGGACCGGTGAGCAGTACTTC	CASSLGGTGEQYF
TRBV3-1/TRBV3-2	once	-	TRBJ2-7	TGTGCCAGCAAGGCGGGTCGGGGAGAGCAGTACTTC	CASKAGRGEQYF
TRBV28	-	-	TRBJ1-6	TGTGCCAGCAGTCCGACGTCTGATAATTCACCCCTCCACTTT	CASSPTSDNSPLHF
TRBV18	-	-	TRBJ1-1	TGTGCCAGCTCACCCTGGAGGCACATGAACACTGAAGCTTTCTTT	CASSPWRHMNTEAFF
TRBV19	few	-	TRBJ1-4	TGTGCCAGTAGTCCCCTAGTGGGCACTAATGAAAAACTGTTTTTT	CASSPLVGTNEKLFF
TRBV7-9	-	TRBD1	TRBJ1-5	TGTGCCAGCAGCTCGACAGGGGGGAATCAGCCCCAGCATTTT	CASSSTGGNQPQHF
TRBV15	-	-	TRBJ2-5	TGTGCCACCAGCAGACCGACCTTAGAGACCCAGTACTTC	CATSRPTLETQYF